A single TCR beta chain is shown here with its context. Those who participated ranged in age from roughly 18 to 95 years and resided in about two dozen US areas. Recovered status applied to Cohort 3 donors who had two consecutive negative PCRs. It also applied to those with clearance or with symptom resolution. Looked up from germline, CDR1 is SGDLS and CDR2 is YYNGEE. This CDR3 is 14 amino acids long. Trimming shortened V by 3 bases and J by 1 base, and 9 bases separated the two germline ends. Under the authors' procedure: Reference gene primer amplification gave nucleated cell count estimates. The repertoire was sequenced with immunoSEQ multiplex PCR; TCRdb's copy has only in-frame clones and lacks some. From that table come the V and J calls and clone size; the DNA was used to work out D and trimming. The table has fewer than 350,000 clones, 85% seen once; the top ten hold roughly 2.6%. This record comes from a study of blood T cell repertoires in COVID-19. Background on the study: Italy, Spain and the United States were the sources of the convalescent and acute COVID-19 samples.

This clonotype originated in a woman in her 50s who had recovered from COVID-19. This chain links TRBV9 with TRBJ2-3; D might be TRBD2 (6 bases). Sequences were obtained from PBMCs or T cells enriched from blood (not recorded which). The CDR3 loop is CASSGSGRTDTQYF. The CDR3, as DNA: TGTGCCAGCAGCGGTAGCGGACGCACAGATACGCAGTATTTT. Supplemented by reference TRBV9 and TRBJ2-3, the full variable domain reads DSGVTQTPKHLITATGQRVTLRCSPRSGDLSVYWYQQSLDQGLQFLIQYYNGEERAKGNILERFSAQQFPDLHSELNLSSLELGDSALYFCASSGSGRTDTQYFGPGTRLTVL.